The 17 T cell receptor beta chains below all came from one sample that was sequenced in a study of blood T cell repertoires in COVID-19 (dated by TCRdb to 2018 to 2020). The library was built by means of the immunoSEQ multiplex PCR assay. TCRdb retrieved this table from immuneACCESS and kept in-frame rearrangements only. Not all clones are present; in checked studies, unresolved V genes account for under half, and no reason is known for the remainder. In all, the sample holds 200,000 to 250,000 clones, and about 86% of those were seen once. Roughly 3% of the sample belongs to the ten largest clones. Sequencing used peripheral blood. These receptor sequences come from a woman in her thirties who had recovered from COVID-19.

The gene calls are TRBV4-2 and TRBJ2-3; TRBD2 matches at 14 bases. The CDR3 sequence is 18 residues long. Germline assignment: CDR1 LGHNA and CDR2 YNFKEQ. V lost 4 bases and J lost 2; bases outside the gene matches: 8. The CDR3 DNA reads as TGTGCCAGCAGCCCGGGACTAGCGGGAGTGTTCTTCACAGATACGCAGTATTTT. It specifies CASSPGLAGVFFTDTQYF.

The V gene is TRBV12-3 or TRBV12-4, the J gene TRBJ1-3; D gene unclear. V dropped 0 bases and J dropped 8 bases, with 5 bases sitting between them. The CDR3 consists of 12 residues. CDR3 residues: CASSLAPDTIYF. CDR3 nucleotide sequence: TGTGCCAGCAGTTTAGCCCCGGACACCATATATTTT.

The chain uses TRBV5-4 and TRBJ2-2, with D perhaps matching TRBD2 (5 bases). The CDR3 totals 14 residues. The V end was cut by 5 bases, the J end by 1 base, with 9 bases between. Germline V gene lookup returns CDR1 SGHNT and CDR2 YYREEE (reference sequence). In nucleotides, the CDR3 is TGTGCCAGCAGAAGAGAGGGGAACACCGGGGAGCTGTTTTTT. The encoded protein is CASRREGNTGELFF.

V and J are TRBV29-1 and TRBJ1-4; D might be TRBD1 (5 bases). Per the germline V gene, CDR1 is SQVTM and CDR2 is ANQGSEA. V dropped 6 bases and J dropped 6 bases, with 14 bases sitting between them. The CDR3 has 13 amino acids. CDR3 sequence (DNA): TGCAGCGTAGGAACTGGGGGGGATGAAAAACTGTTTTTT. Protein: CSVGTGGDEKLFF. The whole variable domain, filled in from reference TRBV29-1 and TRBJ1-4, reads SAVISQKPSRDICQRGTSLTIQCQVDSQVTMMFWYRQQPGQSLTLIATANQGSEATYESGFVIDKFPISRPNLTFSTLTVSNMSPEDSSIYLCSVGTGGDEKLFFGSGTQLSVL.

Only one count was recorded for this clone. The V gene is TRBV21-1, the J gene TRBJ2-7; the table's D call, TRBD2, was not checked against the DNA. TRBV21-1 is a pseudogene. This CDR3 comprises 17 residues. CDR3 loop: CASGLKVVSGRVHEQYF. DNA for the CDR3: TGTGCCAGCGGACTTAAGGTGGTGAGCGGGAGGGTCCACGAGCAGTACTTC.

The genes are TRBV7-9 and TRBJ1-2; D remains unclear. This CDR3 is 13 amino acids long. V was pared by 1 base and J by 7 bases, with 10 bases between. Germline CDR1 SEHNR, CDR2 FQNEAQ (reference sequence). In nucleotides, the CDR3 is TGTGCCAGCAGCTTAGACATACGAAGTGGCTACACCTTC. Its translation: CASSLDIRSGYTF.

V gene TRBV7-2 combines with J gene TRBJ2-1; 7 bases map to TRBD1. CDR3 size: 16 residues. Trimming took 5 bases from V and 4 from J; bases not matched to a gene: 11. CDR1 is SGHTA, CDR2 FQGNSA, per germline. The CDR3 region has the DNA TGTGCCAGCAGCCCACGGACAGGAGCTATATACAATGAGCAGTTCTTC. Protein sequence: CASSPRTGAIYNEQFF.

The chain uses TRBV11-2 and TRBJ2-7; TRBD2 might be the D (6 bases). CDR3 length: 13 amino acids. Trimming removed 1 base from V and 2 bases from J, with 6 bases in between. Germline V gives CDR1 SGHAT, CDR2 FQNNGV. The CDR3 nucleotides read TGTGCCAGCAGCTTAGCGGGGGCCTACGAGCAGTACTTC. As protein: CASSLAGAYEQYF. Drawing the rest from reference TRBV11-2 and TRBJ2-7, the complete variable domain is EAGVAQSPRYKIIEKRQSVAFWCNPISGHATLYWYQQILGQGPKLLIQFQNNGVVDDSQLPKDRFSAERLKGVDSTLKIQPAKLEDSAVYLCASSLAGAYEQYFGPGTRLTVT.

J is TRBJ2-1 and V is TRBV7-3; D not certain. Trimming took off 4 bases at V and 8 bases at J, with 15 bases between the two ends. CDR1 is SGHTA and CDR2 is FQGTGA in the germline V gene. The CDR3 loop spans 14 amino acids. The chain's CDR3 is CASSSGTARDEQFF. The CDR3 DNA is TGTGCCAGCAGCTCCGGAACGGCCCGGGATGAGCAGTTCTTC.

The rearrangement joins TRBV28 to TRBJ2-7; 7 positions agree with TRBD2. The CDR3 sequence is 14 residues long. Germline-derived CDR1 and CDR2 are MDHEN and SYDVKM. V trimming: 4 bases; J trimming: 1 base; junction bases outside the gene matches: 4. The CDR3 bases are TGTGCCAGCAGTTATCCGGGACTATCCTACGAGCAGTACTTC. Residues: CASSYPGLSYEQYF.

The chain recombines TRBV5-1 with TRBJ2-3, with 10 positions matching TRBD1. The CDR3 has 16 residues. The V gene end was trimmed by 1 base and the J gene end by 7 bases; junction bases not matched to a gene: 9. CDR1 SGHRS and CDR2 YFSETQ come from the germline V gene. Here the CDR3 DNA reads TGCGCCAGCAGCTTGTTTCCCGGGACAGGGGATTATACGCAGTATTTT. This translates into CASSLFPGTGDYTQYF.

The J gene is TRBJ2-1, the V gene TRBV7-2; 13 bases are shared with TRBD2. Germline V gives CDR1 SGHTA, CDR2 FQGNSA. The CDR3 has 15 amino acids. The J segment lost 8 bases and the V segment lost 7 bases, leaving 8 bases of the junction unmatched. DNA of the CDR3: TGTGCCAGCACCCCCACTAGCGGGAGGGCCTATGAGCAGTTCTTC. Protein sequence: CASTPTSGRAYEQFF.

This chain connects TRBV6-5 to TRBJ2-3; TRBD2 is a possible D gene (7 bases). Between the trimmed V and J ends, which lost 7 bases and 0 bases, there was a span of 14 bases. The germline CDR1 and CDR2 sequences are MNHEY and SVGAGI. The CDR3 consists of 15 residues. CDR3 region: CASIRGSGSTDTQYF. In DNA form, the CDR3 reads TGTGCCAGCATCAGGGGTAGCGGGAGCACAGATACGCAGTATTTT.

The genes are TRBV7-2 and TRBJ2-1; tentative D call: TRBD1 (6 bases). CDR1 is SGHTA and CDR2 is FQGNSA in the germline V gene. This CDR3 spans 16 amino acids. V was clipped by 6 bases and J by 0 bases, with 15 bases between them. CDR3 coding DNA: TGTGCCAGCAGGCCACGGGGACAACGCTCCTACAATGAGCAGTTCTTC. Translation gives CASRPRGQRSYNEQFF.

This clone was picked up a small number of times. The chain recombines TRBV28 with TRBJ2-5; TRBD2 matches at 8 bases. The CDR3 sequence is 15 residues long. CDR1 and CDR2 (germline): MDHEN, SYDVKM. J lost 3 bases, V lost 7 bases, and 10 bases had no gene match. The DNA for the CDR3 is TGTGCCAGCAAGCGGGGGCGGGATTTCAAAGAGACCCAGTACTTC. Amino acid sequence: CASKRGRDFKETQYF.

The J gene is TRBJ1-2, the V gene TRBV28; 7 nucleotides agree with TRBD1. This CDR3 contains 16 residues. The germline V gene encodes CDR1 MDHEN and CDR2 SYDVKM. The trim removed 3 bases at V and 0 bases at J, leaving 7 bases unmatched. Written as DNA, the CDR3 is TGTGCCAGCAGTTTGACAGGGTTAGGGGCTAACTATGGCTACACCTTC. This gives the protein CASSLTGLGANYGYTF.

The chain couples TRBV12-3 or TRBV12-4 to TRBJ1-1; no clear D. V was pared by 3 bases and J by 8 bases, with 7 bases between. The CDR3 has 11 residues. Here the CDR3 DNA reads TGTGCCAGCAGTTTCGGGTGGGAAGCTTTCTTT. This sequence encodes CASSFGWEAFF.